One T cell receptor beta chain is described in this entry. What it binds is unknown. The PCR had 60 Vbeta and 13 Jbeta primers. Clones were read by immunoSEQ multiplex PCR, and TCRdb kept only the in-frame ones, dropping some. Of around 120,000 clones listed, 70% are singletons. The CDR3 runs to 15 residues. J lost 1 base, V lost 4 bases, and 0 bases had no gene match. The germline CDR1 and CDR2 sequences are MDHEN and SYDVKM. This specimen comes from a study of cytomegalovirus exposure and HLA in healthy donors. On the study more broadly: Drawn from HLA-typed donors, approximately 85 million unique TCRs were held in an early data release.

The study's findings and limits: Among TCR sequences, most were rare, though some public TCRs appeared in many donors.

The receptor was derived from a man in his forties in good health and CMV-seropositive. This rearrangement joins TRBV28 to TRBJ2-2, with TRBD2 matching 10 bases. Material: PBMCs. CDR3 bases: TGTGCCAGCAGTTCTAGCGGGAGGAACACCGGGGAGCTGTTTTTT. This encodes CASSSSGRNTGELFF.